The 27 T cell receptor beta chains reported below all come from one sample, sequenced in a study of regulatory T cells in long-lasting Graves disease. CDR3 regions were amplified by Arm-PCR using iRepertoire HTBI primers to build TCR beta libraries. Via MiXCR, TCRdb re-called the multiplex PCR reads, giving one row per CDR3 protein. The sample lists around 450,000 distinct CDR3 sequences, about 22% occurring once. The time point is: persistent/refractory GD, antithyroid drugs over 5 years with positive TRAb. Construction of the TCR library relied on RNA isolated from PBMCs. This specimen consisted of peripheral blood mononuclear cells (PBMCs), obtained when the disease was refractory, from a patient treated with antithyroid drugs. All receptors come from a female donor with Graves disease.

The chain couples TRBV9 to TRBJ1-1; 7 bases map to TRBD1. The germline V gene has CDR1 SGDLS and CDR2 YYNGEE. The CDR3 has 13 amino acids. The V segment lost 3 bases and the J segment 4 bases; nucleotides outside the gene matches: 3. The CDR3 DNA follows: TGTGCCAGCAGCGCATACAGGGGCACTGAAGCTTTCTTT. Protein: CASSAYRGTEAFF.

V and J are TRBV12-3 or TRBV12-4 and TRBJ1-6, with D unresolved. Trimming cost V 10 bases and J 7 bases, with 14 bases left between them. This CDR3 has 13 amino acids. CDR3 DNA: TGTGCCACCTCGGAGGCGCGAAATTCACCCCTCCACTTT. Translation: CATSEARNSPLHF.

This clonotype has a count of ten or more. The chain couples TRBV20-1 to TRBJ2-5; D is unclear. V gave up 6 bases and J gave up 6 bases, with 11 bases separating them. The germline V gene has CDR1 DFQATT and CDR2 SNEGSKA (reference sequence). The CDR3 totals 11 residues. The CDR3 DNA is TGCAGTGCCATCTCCAGAAAGACCCAGTACTTC. Protein product: CSAISRKTQYF.

Only a few counts were recorded for this clonotype. The V and J genes are TRBV10-1 and TRBJ1-1; D is possibly TRBD1 (5 bases). The CDR3 extends over 13 amino acids. Per germline, CDR1 WNHNN and CDR2 SYGVQD (reference sequence). The ends were cut back, 0 bases at V and 8 bases at J, with 10 bases in the middle. The CDR3 DNA follows: TGCGCCAGCAGTGAGTCTATGGGGGGAGAAGCTTTCTTT. Amino acid sequence: CASSESMGGEAFF.

This clonotype was observed a few times. The J gene is TRBJ2-7, the V gene TRBV7-9; 7 bases fit TRBD1. Looked up from germline, CDR1 is SEHNR and CDR2 is FQNEAQ (reference sequence). This CDR3 has 14 residues. V shed 2 bases, J shed 6 bases, and the junction held 7 bases outside the gene matches. CDR3: CASSLRQGYAEQYF. CDR3 bases: TGTGCCAGCAGCTTACGACAGGGTTACGCCGAGCAGTACTTC.

This clonotype was detected a few times. The CDR3 is CASGLLGGGRVNEQFF. In DNA, the CDR3 is TGTGCTAGTGGTTTGCTAGGGGGGGGCAGGGTTAATGAGCAGTTCTTC. V is TRBV12-5 and J is TRBJ2-1, with D possibly matching TRBD2 (7 bases). Trimming left V 2 bases short and J 7 bases short, with 18 bases between. CDR1 and CDR2 (germline): LGHNT, FRNRAP. This CDR3 region has 16 residues.

This clonotype was seen many times. The chain recombines TRBV7-9 with TRBJ2-7, with unresolved D. CDR1 SEHNR and CDR2 FQNEAQ come from the germline V gene (reference sequence). The CDR3 runs to 13 residues. The V end was cut by 0 bases, the J end by 5 bases, with 8 bases between. CDR3 DNA: TGTGCCAGCAGCTTAGCCCCCTTTGACGAGCAGTACTTC. Translation: CASSLAPFDEQYF.

J is TRBJ1-2 and V is TRBV19, with TRBD1 identical over 7 bases. CDR1 and CDR2 (germline): LNHDA, SQIVND (reference sequence). V gave up 6 bases and J gave up 4 bases; unmatched junction bases: 2. The CDR3 covers 12 residues. The CDR3: CASRWDSYGYTF. The DNA for the CDR3 is TGTGCCAGTAGATGGGACAGCTATGGCTACACCTTC.

Ten or more counts support this clonotype. V is TRBV6-1 and J is TRBJ1-2, with TRBD1 matching 9 bases. The CDR3 is 15 residues long. CDR1 and CDR2 from the germline V gene are MNHNS and SASEGT. V dropped 6 bases and J dropped 4; count of bases not matched to a gene: 9. The CDR3 DNA follows: TGTGCCAGCAGCGGCCCAGGGACAGGGAGCTATGGCTACACCTTC. It encodes CASSGPGTGSYGYTF.

This clonotype was found a few times. The chain is built from TRBV3-1 and TRBJ2-1; D is ambiguous. Germline V lookup: CDR1 LGHDT, CDR2 YNNKEL (reference sequence). The V and J ends lost 2 bases and 2 bases respectively, with 7 bases between them. The CDR3 consists of 14 residues. This chain's CDR3 is CASSQLGTYNEQFF. CDR3 in DNA: TGTGCCAGCAGCCAACTGGGAACCTACAATGAGCAGTTCTTC.

The chain is built from TRBV4-3 and TRBJ1-1, with TRBD1 matching over 7 bases. Germline V lookup: CDR1 LGHNA, CDR2 YSLEER. The CDR3 runs to 15 residues. The junction had 5 bases not matched to a gene; V was cut back by 0 bases and J by 4 bases. The CDR3 sequence: CASSQDPQGGTEAFF. The CDR3 DNA sequence: TGCGCCAGCAGCCAAGATCCCCAGGGGGGCACTGAAGCTTTCTTT.

In its sample, this clonotype was seen many times. V is TRBV6-1 and J is TRBJ1-1, with D perhaps TRBD1 (6 bases). V was shortened by 6 bases and J by 4 bases, with 24 bases between the two germline ends. The CDR3 is 17 residues long. CDR1 and CDR2 from the germline V gene are MNHNS and SASEGT. The CDR3 loop is CASSFKDSLSAGTEAFF. CDR3 DNA sequence: TGTGCCAGCAGCTTTAAGGACAGCTTAAGTGCGGGCACTGAAGCTTTCTTT.

This clonotype was found once. The J gene is TRBJ2-3, the V gene TRBV12-3 or TRBV12-4; 8 bases map to TRBD2. V was clipped by 6 bases and J by 4 bases; unmatched bases: 3. CDR3 length: 13 residues. The CDR3 DNA sequence: TGTGCCAGCAGGACAGCGGGAGCAGATACGCAGTATTTT. Translation gives CASRTAGADTQYF.

V is TRBV11-3 and J is TRBJ2-2; D gene ambiguous. The CDR3 spans 15 residues. CDR1 is SGHNT, CDR2 YENEEA, per germline. Deletions cut 3 bases from V and 4 bases from J, with 12 bases between. The CDR3 DNA reads as TGTGCCAGCAGCTTGGGCCCCCTGAGCACCGGGGAGCTGTTTTTT. Translated, it gives CASSLGPLSTGELFF.

This clonotype was recorded at least ten times. The V call is TRBV5-1, the J call TRBJ2-7, with 13 bases lining up with TRBD2. The CDR3 extends over 15 amino acids. Trimming cost V 1 base and J 2 bases; bases outside gene matches: 0. Germline loops: CDR1 SGHRS, CDR2 YFSETQ. The CDR3 region is CASSLTSGRAYEQYF. DNA for the CDR3: TGCGCCAGCAGCTTGACTAGCGGGAGGGCCTACGAGCAGTACTTC. The whole variable domain, remainder taken from reference TRBV5-1 and TRBJ2-7, is KAGVTQTPRYLIKTRGQQVTLSCSPISGHRSVSWYQQTPGQGLQFLFEYFSETQRNKGNFPGRFSGRQFSNSRSEMNVSTLELGDSALYLCASSLTSGRAYEQYFGPGTRLTVT.

Only a few counts were recorded for this clonotype. The chain links TRBV6-1 to TRBJ1-1, with TRBD1 matching 7 bases. V lost 7 bases to trimming and J lost 6 bases; unmatched junction nucleotides: 11. Germline CDR1 is MNHNS and CDR2 is SASEGT. CDR3 length equals 14 residues. This CDR3 is CASTHRGRFSEAFF. The CDR3 region has the DNA TGTGCCAGCACCCACAGGGGTCGTTTCTCTGAAGCTTTCTTT.

V is TRBV30 and J is TRBJ1-4; TRBD1 agrees at 7 bases. The CDR3 extends over 14 amino acids. CDR1 and CDR2 from the germline V gene are GTSNPN and SVGIG (reference sequence). CDR3 region: CAYYPRGSRKKLFF. DNA of the CDR3: TGTGCTTATTATCCCAGGGGGTCCCGCAAAAAACTGTTTTTT.

This clonotype was counted ten times or more. The gene calls are TRBV12-5 and TRBJ2-5, with D maybe TRBD1 (6 bases). The germline V gene has CDR1 LGHNT and CDR2 FRNRAP. The CDR3 runs to 15 residues. Trimming shortened V by 4 bases and J by 3 bases, and 15 bases separated the two germline ends. The CDR3 region is CASGWGTKGKETQYF. CDR3 nucleotides: TGTGCTAGTGGTTGGGGGACAAAGGGGAAAGAGACCCAGTACTTC.

This clonotype turned up a few times. The CDR3 loop reads CASSHPPGLAGNEQYF. The CDR3 DNA reads TGTGCCAGCAGCCATCCTCCGGGACTAGCGGGGAACGAGCAGTACTTC. V usage is TRBV3-1 and J usage is TRBJ2-7; 13 bases match TRBD2. The ends lost 3 bases at V and 5 bases at J; junction bases unmatched: 7. Germline CDR1 and CDR2: LGHDT and YNNKEL (reference sequence). CDR3 size: 16 residues.

This clonotype was recorded at least ten times. The chain couples TRBV7-9 to TRBJ2-5; tentative D call: TRBD2 (6 bases). This CDR3 is 15 amino acids long. Germline V gene lookup returns CDR1 SEHNR and CDR2 FQNEAQ (reference sequence). The V end lost 2 bases, the J end lost 5 bases, and 15 bases lay between the germline ends. CDR3 in DNA: TGTGCCAGCAGCTTATCCTCCGGGGCGGGGGAGACCCAGTACTTC. Its translation: CASSLSSGAGETQYF.

This clonotype was counted only a few times. The rearrangement links TRBV14 to TRBJ2-5; D is unclear. Germline V gives CDR1 SGHDN, CDR2 FVKESK. V was cut by 0 bases and J by 5 bases, with 10 bases left in between. The CDR3 is 14 amino acids. The CDR3 loop is CASSQEIHAETQYF. CDR3 coding DNA: TGTGCCAGCAGCCAAGAGATTCATGCGGAGACCCAGTACTTC. Complete variable domain (other parts from reference TRBV14 and TRBJ2-5): EAGVTQFPSHSVIEKGQTVTLRCDPISGHDNLYWYRRVMGKEIKFLLHFVKESKQDESGMPNNRFLAERTGGTYSTLKVQPAELEDSGVYFCASSQEIHAETQYFGPGTRLLVL.

The chain couples TRBV19 to TRBJ2-7; tentative D call: TRBD1 (6 bases). Germline-derived CDR1 and CDR2 are LNHDA and SQIVND (reference sequence). This CDR3 spans 14 amino acids. V was pared by 8 bases and J by 0 bases, with 14 bases between. In DNA form, the CDR3 reads TGTGCCAGTTCAAACAGGGTTAGCTCCTACGAGCAGTACTTC. This gives the protein CASSNRVSSYEQYF.

The CDR3 loop reads CASSVEPDPNTEAFF. The CDR3 DNA follows: TGTGCCAGCAGCGTAGAGCCTGACCCGAACACTGAAGCTTTCTTT. This sequence joins TRBV9 and TRBJ1-1, with unresolved D. Germline V CDR1 and CDR2: SGDLS, YYNGEE. The CDR3 is 15 residues long. V shed 0 bases and J shed 1 base, with 10 bases lying between them.

The chain links TRBV11-3 to TRBJ1-1, with a tentative D call TRBD1 (5 bases). V was trimmed by 5 bases and J by 1 base, leaving 11 bases between them. Germline V gene lookup returns CDR1 SGHNT and CDR2 YENEEA. The length of the CDR3 is 14 residues. The CDR3 DNA follows: TGTGCCAGCAGCCCCAGGGAGAGGAACACTGAAGCTTTCTTT. Residues: CASSPRERNTEAFF. The entire variable domain, with the rest obtained from reference TRBV11-3 and TRBJ1-1, is as follows: EAGVVQSPRYKIIEKKQPVAFWCNPISGHNTLYWYLQNLGQGPELLIRYENEEAVDDSQLPKDRFSAERLKGVDSTLKIQPAELGDSAVYLCASSPRERNTEAFFGQGTRLTVV.

This clonotype was recorded many times. DNA for the CDR3: TGTGCCAGCGGAATGGAGCGAGCCGGGGAGCTGTTTTTT. Amino acids: CASGMERAGELFF. The chain recombines TRBV11-2 with TRBJ2-2, with D unresolved. The CDR3 sequence is 13 residues long. Germline CDR1 is SGHAT and CDR2 is FQNNGV. The germline V and J ends were trimmed by 8 bases and 6 bases, with 13 bases remaining between them. Full variable domain (missing parts from reference TRBV11-2 and TRBJ2-2): EAGVAQSPRYKIIEKRQSVAFWCNPISGHATLYWYQQILGQGPKLLIQFQNNGVVDDSQLPKDRFSAERLKGVDSTLKIQPAKLEDSAVYLCASGMERAGELFFGEGSRLTVL.

This chain joins TRBV19 and TRBJ1-5; 9 nucleotides match TRBD1. This CDR3 is built from 13 residues. Per the germline V gene, CDR1 is LNHDA and CDR2 is SQIVND (reference sequence). Trimming took 10 bases from V and 6 from J; bases not matched to a gene: 7. The CDR3 sequence is CATRDRVFQPQHF. The CDR3 DNA sequence: TGTGCCACACGGGACAGGGTATTTCAGCCCCAGCATTTT. Using reference TRBV19 and TRBJ1-5 for the parts outside the CDR3, the full variable domain is DGGITQSPKYLFRKEGQNVTLSCEQNLNHDAMYWYRQDPGQGLRLIYYSQIVNDFQKGDIAEGYSVSREKKESFPLTVTSAQKNPTAFYLCATRDRVFQPQHFGDGTRLSIL.

At least ten counts were recorded for this clonotype. The chain is built from TRBV7-2 and TRBJ1-2; a possible D gene is TRBD1 (5 bases). The V end lost 1 base, the J end lost 3 bases, and 9 bases lay between the germline ends. This CDR3 spans 14 amino acids. Germline CDR1 is SGHTA and CDR2 is FQGNSA. CDR3 in amino acids: CASSLVGGDYGYTF. CDR3 sequence (DNA): TGTGCCAGCAGCTTAGTTGGGGGGGACTATGGCTACACCTTC.